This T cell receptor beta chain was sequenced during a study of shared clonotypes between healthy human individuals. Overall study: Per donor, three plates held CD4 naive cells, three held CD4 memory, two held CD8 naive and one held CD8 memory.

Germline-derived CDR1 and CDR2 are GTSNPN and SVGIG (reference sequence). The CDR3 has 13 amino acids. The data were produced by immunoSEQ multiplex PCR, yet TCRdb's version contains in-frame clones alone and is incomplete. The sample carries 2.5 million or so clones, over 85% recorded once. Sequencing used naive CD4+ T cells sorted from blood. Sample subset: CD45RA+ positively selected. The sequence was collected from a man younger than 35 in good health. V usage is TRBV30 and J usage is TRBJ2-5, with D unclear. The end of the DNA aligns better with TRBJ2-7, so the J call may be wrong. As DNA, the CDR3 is TGTGCCTGGACAGGTCGAGTAGGCTACGAGCAGTACTTC. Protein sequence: CAWTGRVGYEQYF.